This T cell receptor (beta chain) was observed in a study of cytomegalovirus exposure and HLA in healthy donors. Study observations and caveats: In an earlier analysis, about 90% or about 30%: the productive usage of most TCR beta V segments.

Concerning this clone: Its antigen is unidentified.

Primers for the PCR totalled 60 Vbeta and 13 Jbeta. Clones were read by immunoSEQ multiplex PCR, and TCRdb kept only the in-frame ones, dropping some. The sample consists of about 120,000 clones, roughly 82% of them appearing once. The sequence was collected from a male donor in good health and CMV-seropositive. Input material: PBMCs.

The CDR3 sequence is CASSPSSYEQYF. The CDR3 DNA reads TGTGCCAGCAGTCCCAGCTCCTACGAGCAGTACTTC. This chain links TRBV27 with TRBJ2-7; no definite D call. Germline values: CDR1 MNHEY, CDR2 SMNVEV (reference sequence). Trimming took 5 bases from V and 0 from J, leaving 5 bases between them. This CDR3 spans 12 amino acids.